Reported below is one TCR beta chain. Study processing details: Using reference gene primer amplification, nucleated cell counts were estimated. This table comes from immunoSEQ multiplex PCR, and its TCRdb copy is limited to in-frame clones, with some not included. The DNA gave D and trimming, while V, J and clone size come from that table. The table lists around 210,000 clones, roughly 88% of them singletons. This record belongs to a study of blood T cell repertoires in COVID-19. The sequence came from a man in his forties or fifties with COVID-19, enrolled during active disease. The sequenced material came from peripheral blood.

The CDR3 reads CASSLVAVSTPPSTDTQYF. The DNA for the CDR3 is TGTGCCAGCAGCTTGGTAGCTGTTTCGACCCCCCCTAGCACAGATACGCAGTATTTT. The chain uses TRBV5-6 and TRBJ2-3; the D is unclear. Trimming removed 0 bases at V and 0 bases at J, with 20 bases between. The CDR3 spans 19 residues. CDR1 SGHDT and CDR2 YYEEEE come from the germline V gene.